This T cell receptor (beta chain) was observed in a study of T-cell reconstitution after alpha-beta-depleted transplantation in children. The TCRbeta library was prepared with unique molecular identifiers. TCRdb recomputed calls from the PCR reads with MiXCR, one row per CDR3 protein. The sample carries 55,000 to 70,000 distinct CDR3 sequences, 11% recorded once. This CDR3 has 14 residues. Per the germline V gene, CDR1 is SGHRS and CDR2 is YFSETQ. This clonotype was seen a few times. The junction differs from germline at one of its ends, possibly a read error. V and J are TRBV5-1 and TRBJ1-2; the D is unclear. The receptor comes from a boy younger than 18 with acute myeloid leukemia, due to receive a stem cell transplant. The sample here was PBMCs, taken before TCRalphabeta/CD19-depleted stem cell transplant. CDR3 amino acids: CASSPSISNHGYTF. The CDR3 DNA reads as TGCGCCAGCAGTCCGAGTATAAGTAACCATGGCTACACCTTC.